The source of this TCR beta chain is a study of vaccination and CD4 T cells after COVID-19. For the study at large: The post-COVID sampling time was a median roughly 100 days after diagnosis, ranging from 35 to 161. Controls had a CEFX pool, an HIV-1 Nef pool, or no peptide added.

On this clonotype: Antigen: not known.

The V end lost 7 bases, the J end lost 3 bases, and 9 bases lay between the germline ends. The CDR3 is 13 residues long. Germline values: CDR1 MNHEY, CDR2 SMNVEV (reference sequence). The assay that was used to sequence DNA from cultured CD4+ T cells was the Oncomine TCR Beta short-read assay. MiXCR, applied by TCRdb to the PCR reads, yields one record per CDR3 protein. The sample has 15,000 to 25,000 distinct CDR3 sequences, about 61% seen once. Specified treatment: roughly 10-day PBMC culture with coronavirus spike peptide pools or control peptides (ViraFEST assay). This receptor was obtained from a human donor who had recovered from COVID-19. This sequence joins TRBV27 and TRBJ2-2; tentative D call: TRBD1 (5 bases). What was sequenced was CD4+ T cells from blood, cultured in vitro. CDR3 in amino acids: CASNQGYTGELFF. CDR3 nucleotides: TGTGCCAGCAATCAGGGTTACACCGGGGAGCTGTTTTTT.